This TCR beta chain was captured in a study of CD8+ T cells in alopecia areata (dated by TCRdb to about 2018). Regarding the research as a whole: The treated patients, all with moderate-to-severe alopecia areata, were enrolled in an open-label pilot trial of oral tofacitinib given at 5 to 10 mg twice daily. In treated patients, disease severity was measured using the SALT score, which gives the percentage of scalp surface area affected. Scalp clonality was compared among normal scalp (n=4), patchy alopecia areata scalp (n=8), and alopecia totalis/universalis scalp (n=8). Patients received tofacitinib for 6 to 18 months and were then followed off drug for 6 months to check for delayed response and recurrence. The RNA source kit depended on sample type: the PAXgene miRNA kit for fixed scalp, the miRNeasy kit for PBMCs, and the RNeasy kit for mouse skin. Biopsies were taken from tofacitinib-treated patients at baseline and at 4 and 24 weeks of treatment, and a later scalp biopsy was taken in several of the tofacitinib-treated patients. Scalp tissue and sorted CD4+ and CD8+ peripheral blood T cells from patchy and totalis/universalis alopecia areata patients and from healthy controls were covered by human TCRbeta sequencing. High-throughput TCRbeta sequencing was used to examine T cell clonal expansion in alopecia areata in both the C3H/HeJ mouse model and human patients. Amplification of TCRbeta CDR3 regions was done by immunoSEQ multiplex PCR using 35 Vbeta forward primers and 13 Jbeta reverse primers.

Ends trimmed: V by 3 bases, J by 0 bases; bases unmatched to a gene: 3. Based on the germline V gene (reference sequence), the CDR1 and CDR2 sequences are LNHNV and YYDKDF. The CDR3, cysteine through phenylalanine, is 17 amino acids long. Of the read, only the CDR3 DNA is kept; its 51 bases are in frame from base 1. Regarding this clone: Its antigen remains unidentified. Base qualities are missing; no much larger clone stands one base away.

Paper-wide results and their limitations: With tofacitinib, both scalp clonality and the number of expanded CD8+ clones among the top 100 scalp clones went down significantly. During tofacitinib treatment, many expanded lesional clones stuck around in both scalp and blood, and this persistence may partly explain why relapse happens after treatment is stopped. The treated cohort was small, with a single nonresponder, so links between baseline CD8+ expansion and response need larger studies. Unlike mouse skin, which is dominated by gammadelta T cells, normal human skin has resident alphabeta T cells that are also sequenced, and this complicates analysis of the scalp TCR repertoire. Compared with normal scalp, lesional scalp, particularly in alopecia totalis/universalis, had higher clonality and more expanded CD8+ clones, which suggests antigenic drive. Shared TCR sequences between patients were less evident than in mice, which may be partly attributable to HLA diversity in the patient population.

Library creation used the immunoSEQ multiplex PCR assay. RNA was extracted from all samples and reverse transcribed into cDNA as template for TCR sequencing. SuperScript III was used to make first-strand cDNA, primed with a 2:1 mix of oligo-dT and random hexamers. Amplification bias was assessed with a synthetic immune receptor repertoire, and residual bias was removed computationally. The published analysis was carried out like this. Raw reads were preprocessed to remove errors, and CDR3 was defined by IMGT conventions from the conserved cysteine to phenylalanine. Clonality was computed as 1 minus the Shannon entropy, with the entropy normalized by log2 of the number of productive unique TCRs. Whether scalp clones were CD4 or CD8 was inferred by matching scalp TCRbeta sequences against CD4 and CD8 repertoires sorted from blood. In TCRdb, the immuneACCESS table is reduced to in-frame sequences with V and J assigned. These tables do not hold every clone; where another copy was compared, an unresolved V gene accounts for under half, and the others remain unexplained. V and J calls and clone size follow that table, whereas D and trimming were derived from the DNA. The sample yields approximately 150,000 clones; about 60% were counted once. The ten largest clones add up to 11% to 15% of the sample.

In light of the paper, this sample's time point label describes: roughly 24 weeks on oral tofacitinib. According to the study, the label for this sample's treatment or condition signals: oral pan-JAK inhibitor, 5-10 mg twice daily. From alopecia areata patients, peripheral blood was collected along with lesional scalp punch biopsies. PBMCs were separated by density centrifugation and stained for CD3, CD4 and CD8, after which CD4+ and CD8+ T cells were sorted on a FACSAria. The chain employs TRBV15 and TRBJ2-2, and TRBD2 matches 11 of the central bases. The sequences come from CD4+ T cells sorted from blood, collected at week 24, from a patient treated with tofacitinib. The sequence was obtained from a human donor with alopecia areata. The base sequence is TGTGCCACCAGCAGGAATAGCGGGGGGGCGAACACCGGGGAGCTGTTTTTT. This is translated as CATSRNSGGANTGELFF.